Described below is a single T cell receptor beta chain sequence and its context. It has no known antigen specificity. No quality values exist for individual bases; no much larger clone is one base distant. In total, fewer than 750 healthy bone marrow donors made up the cohort. Cohort members were all nominally healthy when sampled, although unrecorded immune exposures were likely present. The donor tested CMV seropositive and was one of the 289 seropositive cohort members. Each donor provided a peripheral blood sample, and peripheral blood mononuclear cells were used for TCR beta sequencing. The Qiagen DNeasy Blood Extraction Kit was used to extract genomic DNA from the blood cell samples. This sample was taken from a study of cytomegalovirus exposure and HLA in healthy donors (dated 2017 in TCRdb). For the study in its entirety: An earlier analysis of around 600 of the donors reported more than 250 Gb of sequence data and 117 million unique TCR beta sequences from 190 million or so T cells. Approximately 300 gigabases of sequencing data and tens of millions of unique TCR sequences were included in an early release covering around 600 HLA-typed donors. Of the roughly 400 genotyped donors, 65% to 90% fell in the genetic ancestry cluster associated with self-reported Caucasian donors. The study aimed to test whether signatures of past pathogen exposure could be identified by cataloging public T cell receptors. The study profiled the T cell repertoires of some 610 subjects by immunosequencing and related them to cytomegalovirus serostatus. In addition to the first cohort of approximately 650 subjects, a separate validation cohort of some 120 different subjects was used. The study combined high-throughput TCR immunosequencing, statistical association of individual TCRs with disease status, and machine learning to predict cytomegalovirus infection status. A later analysis re-analyzed previously published TCR beta repertoires from about 730 donors and added high-resolution HLA genotyping to study TCR occurrence patterns. Rather than using new phenotypic data, the later analysis identified candidate immune exposures from TCR beta sequences and from how often those sequences occurred across donors. To decide whether each TCR beta V gene segment behaved as functional or pseudogenic, an earlier analysis of approximately 590 of the donors relied on high-throughput TCR beta sequencing. Donor age, sex, ethnicity and CMV serostatus were collected together with the repertoire data. A later genetic analysis used genome-wide SNP genotypes for 398 of the 666 donors, treating that subset as a discovery cohort. All discovery cohort repertoires had been generated using a single sequencing platform. Both class I and class II loci were covered by HLA typing, at four-digit resolution. The number of typed donors differed by locus: about 620-630 for A, B, C, DRB1 and DQB1; 500 to 550 for DQA1; roughly 600 for DPA1; and around 470 for DPB1. Four to six DR-DQ haplotypes were handled as single units for association and clustering, since linkage in the cohort was strong. Among 300 to 450 genotyped donors of the cohort, an average of roughly 240,000 unique TCR beta nucleotide sequences were sequenced per donor, roughly a sixth of them non-productive. The paper as a whole reports these results and caveats: Because HLA typing was unavailable for some donors at each locus, only the typed subset was used in association tests. Roughly uniform sequencing depth across donors was assumed in presence/absence analyses, although this assumption may not hold. Only TCR beta chains were sequenced in this cohort, and the absence of alpha or paired-chain data limited detectable features. According to a later analysis, parvovirus B19, influenza, CMV and Epstein-Barr virus appeared linked to several top co-occurrence clusters. A group of highly shared sequence variants was considered likely to be a technical artifact of the sequencing pipeline. In an earlier analysis of approximately 600 of the donors, most TCR beta V segments were observed in productive rearrangements about 90% or about 30% of the time, broadly matching IMGT annotations. Cytomegalovirus status was reported to be diagnosed by the classifier with high specificity and sensitivity in both the original and validation cohorts. A further reported finding was that TCR beta sequences accurately predicted the HLA-A and HLA-B alleles for most subjects in the first cohort. Because counts were too low, seventeen rarely observed V segments, including chromosome 9 orphons, were excluded from the earlier analysis of around 640 of the donors. Correlated functional status among segregating V segments might reflect linkage disequilibrium, but an unknown experimental factor could not be ruled out. At a false discovery rate of 0.05, a later analysis linked 15,000 to 20,000 TCR beta sequences to specific HLA alleles. When HLA alleles, especially DR and DQ, strongly co-occurred, attributing TCR associations to individual alleles was difficult. According to a later genetic analysis, donors in an Asian-associated ancestry cluster had fewer N-insertions in productive TCRs than the approximately 630-donor mean. According to a later analysis, TCR association rates differed among HLA loci, with DRB1 alleles showing the most associated TCRs and HLA-C alleles showing the fewest. In a later analysis, most CMV-associated TCR beta chains were found to appear HLA-restricted, with HLA associations seemingly driven largely by CMV exposure. Because the 87-base-pair reads could not distinguish some IMGT-functional V segments, including TRBV6-2 and TRBV6-3, those segments were excluded. In the study, around 150 TCR beta chains were listed as associated with cytomegalovirus. V-gene and J-gene trimming of TCR beta chains was associated with a missense DCLRE1C variant in a later genetic analysis, and the association was replicated in an independent cohort. Immune exposure information for the cohort was limited to CMV serostatus. Compared with equally common non-associated chains, HLA-associated TCR beta chains in a later analysis were more clonally expanded and had lower generation probabilities. According to the authors, the approach could potentially be generalized to other disease states and immunological phenotypes. In vitro tests confirmed that three of the cytomegalovirus-associated TCR beta chains recognize cytomegalovirus antigens. Across donors, most TCR sequences were observed very rarely, whereas some public TCRs were present in many individuals.

Library method: the immunoSEQ multiplex PCR assay. The multiplex PCR relied on a mix of 60 forward primers for TCR Vbeta segments and 13 reverse primers for TCR Jbeta segments. The CDR3 region of rearranged TCR beta genes was amplified from genomic DNA with a multiplex PCR assay. The Illumina HiSeq System was used to sequence the amplified TCR beta libraries as 87-base-pair reads. For the original study's pipeline: A later analysis counted about 76 million unique TCR beta chains across the 670 or so repertoires, and around 9.9 million of these chains were shared by at least two donors. To remove PCR and sequencing errors, raw reads were error-corrected and collapsed into unique sequences using a nearest-neighbor algorithm that merged closely related sequences. Alignment of CDR3 sequences to IMGT reference sequences was used to assign V, D and J gene segments. For a sequence to be retained, a match of at least six nucleotides was required to both a V gene segment and a J gene segment. A rearrangement counted as productive if the CDR3 had no stop codons and remained in frame with V and J, and every other rearrangement counted as non-productive. Following IMGT convention, CDR3 was defined as the stretch from the second conserved V-encoded cysteine to the conserved J-encoded phenylalanine. The earlier analysis of a few hundred of the donors excluded sequences that lacked an unambiguous match to a single V gene segment. An earlier analysis of around 600 of the donors classified V segments as functional when productive rearrangements were above 56.7% and as segregating when the standard deviation between donors was above 5%. To diagnose cytomegalovirus status from the catalog of TCR beta chain sequences, a statistical classification framework was built. A later analysis assigned V and J genes by comparing TCR nucleotide sequences with IMGT/GENE-DB human TR gene sequences. Using the TCRdist pipeline, a later analysis assigned CDR3 sequences along with most-parsimonious VDJ recombination scenarios. A later analysis defined each TCR beta chain by its CDR3 amino acid sequence plus V-gene family, and excluded reads lacking a unique V-gene family. A later analysis removed several hundred highly shared, low-generation-probability nucleotide sequences to deal with suspected cross-contamination and a sequencing artifact. For each public chain, a later analysis derived a clonal expansion index from normalized ranks of inferred template counts within each repertoire. A later analysis computed generation probabilities with a VDJ recombination model fitted to out-of-frame rearrangements, and checked the results against IGoR. A later analysis scored TCR-TCR, TCR-HLA and TCR-CMV co-occurrence with hypergeometric tests, applying a repertoire-size bias correction to TCR pairs. A later analysis estimated false discovery rates by permuting HLA or CMV assignments 20 times. A later analysis grouped co-occurring TCRs with DBSCAN, adding TCRdist sequence similarity when clustering within HLA-allele-positive subsets. For co-occurrence clustering, repertoires with fewer than 30,000 or more than 120,000 public chains were excluded, along with roughly 5 repertoires with anomalous nucleotide sharing. TCRdb holds this immuneACCESS table with in-frame rearrangements only. Some clones are missing; in checked studies, unresolved V genes explain under half, and the rest has no known cause. V, J and clone size were drawn from that table, and D and trimming were deduced from the DNA. The sample contains around 150,000 clones, 70% to 80% of them found a single time. The ten largest clones capture approximately 2.3% of the sample.

CDR1 and CDR2, looked up from the germline V gene (reference sequence), are SEHNR and FQNEAQ. The V end gives up 3 bases and the J end 0 bases, leaving 4 bases in the junction not matched to a gene. Measured from the cysteine to the phenylalanine, the CDR3 is 15 residues long. Of all the DNA, just the CDR3 is kept, 45 bases in frame from base 1. Sequencing input: PBMCs. The V and J genes are TRBV7-9 and TRBJ2-7; TRBD2 matches 8 bases in the middle. This sequence originates from a man in his fifties or sixties in good health and CMV-seropositive. The CDR3 here reads CASSFAGTSSYEQYF. The sequenced DNA: TGTGCCAGCAGCTTCGCGGGGACTAGCTCCTACGAGCAGTACTTC.